The sequence of this TCR beta chain was determined in a study of immune evolution from preneoplasia to lung adenocarcinoma. Overall study results and limits: Clonality was highest in normal lung, lower in later-stage lesions apparently.

The repertoire was sequenced with immunoSEQ multiplex PCR; TCRdb's copy has only in-frame clones and lacks some. The sample consists of several thousand clones, around 80% of them appearing once. Patients had resection in Japan or China between the mid-2010s and the late 2010s. Nucleic acids came from premalignant or tumor cells enriched by macro-dissection. Comment on this clone: Its antigen is not known.

Trimming removed 1 base from V and 4 bases from J, with 18 bases in between. This CDR3 comprises 17 residues. Germline V CDR1 and CDR2: SGHDN, FVKESK. The TCR originated in a person aged 45-60 years with lung adenocarcinoma. The rearrangement links TRBV14 to TRBJ2-3; tentatively, D is TRBD1 (6 bases). The material sequenced was FFPE invasive lung adenocarcinoma tissue. The CDR3, as DNA: TGTGCCAGCAGCCAAGGACGGGGCAGGGGTGGCGCAGATACGCAGTATTTT. It translates to CASSQGRGRGGADTQYF.